This T cell receptor beta chain stems from a study of T cell repertoires in cytomegalovirus infection. This clonotype has a count of ten or more. A single record per CDR3 protein comes from TCRdb applying MiXCR to the reads. The sample gives around 440,000 distinct CDR3 sequences, about 10% of which show up once; 10% to 13% is in the top ten. Trimming took 3 bases from V and 4 from J, leaving 14 bases between them. The CDR3 length is 15 residues. The V gene's germline CDR1 is SGDLS and CDR2 YYNGEE. The receptor was isolated from a human donor in good health (CMV status not recorded). Some clones in this sample may be carry-over from other donors' samples. Material for sequencing was PBMCs. V usage is TRBV9 and J usage is TRBJ1-5; tentative D call: TRBD1 (6 bases). CDR3 sequence (DNA): TGTGCCAGCAGCGCTGGGGTAGGGGGAAATCAGCCCCAGCATTTT. Protein product: CASSAGVGGNQPQHF.